This T cell receptor beta chain emerged from a study of memory CD4+ T cells and cytomegalovirus serostatus. Study-level findings and limits: CD4+ memory repertoires contained about 40% of the roughly 160 reported CMV TCRbeta sequences.

The germline gives CDR1 SGHNT, CDR2 YYREEE (reference sequence). The germline V and J ends were trimmed by 0 bases and 1 base, with 11 bases remaining between them. CDR3 length equals 16 residues. A word on this clone: Its specificity is not known.

Methods used by the authors: Out-of-frame sequences were removed, leaving 2,204,828 distinct TCRbeta sequences. Produced via immunoSEQ multiplex PCR; TCRdb's table is partial and in-frame only. D and trimming were read from the DNA, whereas the V and J calls and clone size are those reported in that table. The sample comprises tens of thousands of clones, 75% to 85% of which are singletons, and approximately 0.8% rests with the top ten. The sort gate was single viable CD3+CD4+CD8-CD45RO+ cells for memory CD4+ T cells. The rearrangement joins TRBV5-4 to TRBJ2-1; tentative D call: TRBD1 (8 bases). This clonotype was sampled from an adult in good health and CMV-seronegative. Sequences were obtained from memory CD4+ T cells from blood. The CDR3, as DNA: TGTGCCAGCAGCTTGGACAGGGGGGGGTCCTACAATGAGCAGTTCTTC. This sequence encodes CASSLDRGGSYNEQFF.